The 9 T cell receptor beta chains listed next were all sequenced from one sample in a study of T cell responses to AZD1222 COVID-19 vaccine. Sequenced by immunoSEQ multiplex PCR; TCRdb stores in-frame clones only, minus some. The sample shows roughly 100,000 clones, roughly 84% of them seen only once. Material: peripheral blood, obtained on day 0 of AZD1222 vaccination. These receptors came from an adult in good health.

The chain recombines TRBV9 with TRBJ2-1; D is possibly TRBD2 (6 bases). Trimming removed 4 bases from V and 0 bases from J, with 17 bases in between. This CDR3 contains 17 residues. Germline V gene data show CDR1 as SGDLS and CDR2 as YYNGEE. CDR3 bases: TGTGCCAGCAGCACCAAACGCGGGCGGGACTCCTACAATGAGCAGTTCTTC. Its protein product is CASSTKRGRDSYNEQFF.

This rearrangement joins TRBV4-1 to TRBJ2-1; possibly TRBD1 or TRBD2 for D (6 bases each). The germline gives CDR1 MGHRA, CDR2 YSYEKL. The CDR3 contains 15 residues. The ends were cut back, 4 bases at V and 2 bases at J, with 12 bases in the middle. The CDR3 protein is CASSRGGGAYNEQFF. DNA for the CDR3: TGCGCCAGCAGCCGCGGAGGGGGTGCCTACAATGAGCAGTTCTTC.

This chain uses TRBV9 with TRBJ2-1; 14 nucleotides line up with TRBD2. CDR1 and CDR2 from the germline V gene are SGDLS and YYNGEE. The CDR3 extends over 17 amino acids. V lost 2 bases and J lost 6; bases outside the gene matches: 7. CDR3 amino acids: CASSVGTGTSGSNEQFF. CDR3 bases: TGTGCCAGCAGCGTGGGGACCGGGACTAGCGGGAGCAATGAGCAGTTCTTC.

V gene TRBV5-1 combines with J gene TRBJ1-2; D is ambiguous. The CDR3 covers 13 residues. Germline V gives CDR1 SGHRS, CDR2 YFSETQ. Trimming stripped 5 bases from V and 2 bases from J, with 10 bases between. The DNA for the CDR3 is TGCGCCAGCAGGTATAGAGAGAACTATGGCTACACCTTC. Translating gives CASRYRENYGYTF.

This clone showed up just once. CDR3 sequence: CASSFLTGELFF. The CDR3 region has the DNA TGTGCCAGTAGTTTCCTCACCGGGGAGCTGTTTTTT. The V and J genes are TRBV19 and TRBJ2-2; D gene unclear. This CDR3 comprises 12 residues. V gave up 5 bases and J gave up 4 bases, with 5 bases separating them. CDR1 is LNHDA and CDR2 is SQIVND in the germline V gene (reference sequence).

This clone was observed a handful of times. The gene calls are TRBV11-2 and TRBJ1-3; D is undetermined. Germline V gene lookup returns CDR1 SGHAT and CDR2 FQNNGV. The V end lost 0 bases, the J end lost 0 bases, and 6 bases lay between the germline ends. The CDR3 is 15 residues long. The CDR3 DNA reads as TGTGCCAGCAGCTTAGAGCCGAGCTCTGGAAACACCATATATTTT. Protein product: CASSLEPSSGNTIYF.

The chain is built from TRBV18 and TRBJ1-1; 11 bases match TRBD1. CDR3 length: 16 amino acids. Germline assignment: CDR1 KGHSH and CDR2 LQKENI. V was clipped by 3 bases and J by 0 bases; unmatched bases: 3. The CDR3 DNA sequence: TGTGCCAGCTCACCTGGACAGGGGGCGGTGAACACTGAAGCTTTCTTT. Amino acids: CASSPGQGAVNTEAFF.

The rearrangement uses TRBV12-3 or TRBV12-4 and TRBJ1-4, with D unresolved. Trimming stripped 5 bases from V and 8 bases from J, with 12 bases between. The CDR3 runs to 13 residues. The CDR3 reads CASSMEGSEKLFF. The DNA of the CDR3 is TGTGCCAGCAGTATGGAGGGTTCCGAAAAACTGTTTTTT.

The chain uses TRBV10-3 and TRBJ1-2; D is possibly TRBD1 (5 bases). The CDR3 is 13 residues long. Germline V gene data show CDR1 as ENHRY and CDR2 as SYGVKD. V dropped 6 bases and J dropped 4 bases, with 12 bases sitting between them. CDR3 coding DNA: TGTGCCATCAGCGAGACAGAATTCTATGGCTACACCTTC. Residues: CAISETEFYGYTF.